The present TCR beta chain was sequenced within a study of regulatory T cells in long-lasting Graves disease. Points from the study as a whole: There was favoring of TRBV28, TRBJ1-2 and TRBJ2-5 in persistent disease. New patients shared approximately 930 public clonotypes, fewer than the approximately 2,500 shared by persistent patients.

This clonotype was detected many times. Antigen specificity is unknown. Both iRepertoire HTBI primers and Arm-PCR of CDR3 regions were used to build the TCR beta libraries. TCRdb reanalysed the multiplex PCR reads using MiXCR and keeps one entry per CDR3 protein. The profile shows hundreds of thousands of distinct CDR3 sequences, about 20% of them singletons. The time point: persistent/refractory GD, antithyroid drugs over 5 years with positive TRAb. PBMC RNA served as the TCR library source. Peripheral blood, about 10 milliliters of it, was drawn into EDTA tubes. The J segment lost 5 bases and the V segment lost 4 bases, leaving 7 bases of the junction unmatched. Germline V gene sequence: CDR1 SGHRS, CDR2 YFSETQ. This CDR3 comprises 16 residues.

The sequences come from peripheral blood mononuclear cells (PBMCs), collected when the disease was refractory, from a patient treated with antithyroid drugs. The chain has TRBV5-1 and TRBJ1-4, with 11 bases that match TRBD1. The clonotype comes from a female donor with Graves disease. CDR3 loop: CASSRDRGNENEKLFF. The DNA of the CDR3 is TGCGCCAGCAGCAGGGACAGGGGGAACGAAAATGAAAAACTGTTTTTT.